This T cell receptor beta chain was sequenced during a study of a mutant IDH1 vaccine in newly diagnosed glioma listed by TCRdb under 2021. For the study in its entirety: Of the roughly 34 treated patients, approximately 60% were male and 37.5% were female, and the mean age was approximately 37 years. Prior to enrollment, patients had been given standard therapy consisting of radiotherapy alone, temozolomide alone, or radiochemotherapy with temozolomide, with the combination given to most patients. For exploratory analyses, longitudinal TCRB deep sequencing was carried out in 25 treated patients wherever samples were available. Six visits were used for peripheral blood collection: V03 (baseline), V05, V07, V10, V12 and V13. General study outcomes and caveats: PBMC samples for TCRB deep sequencing were selected based on availability. Changes in the top peripheral T cell clonotypes picked up by TCRB sequencing did not appear to be linked to pseudoprogression. Immune responses induced by the vaccine were seen in roughly 95% of patients across multiple MHC alleles. It was noted by the authors that analyses of patient blood samples could not be reproduced owing to sample limitations.

The label giving this sample's time point can be read as: baseline, week 1 (first vaccination visit). The meaning of the sample's treatment or condition label: pre-vaccination baseline after standard-of-care therapy. Donors had newly diagnosed WHO grade 3 or 4 IDH1-mutant astrocytomas with loss of nuclear ATRX. The samples were drawn from NOA16, a multicentre, single-arm, open-label phase I trial in Germany that tested a mutant IDH1 peptide vaccine in humans for the first time. Visit V03 blood draws served as the baseline sample for immunogenicity testing. The DNeasy Blood and Tissue Kit was used to extract genomic DNA from EDTA blood for TCRB sequencing. Regarding this clone: Which antigen it targets is not known. No qualities accompany the bases; no much larger clone lies one base away.

Libraries were prepared through the immunoSEQ multiplex PCR assay. The hsTCRB Kit was used according to the manufacturer's protocol to amplify rearranged TCR beta chain sequences. Sequencing of TCRB libraries was carried out on an Illumina MiSeq. From the authors' description of their analysis: Demultiplexing, trimming and gene mapping were performed with the kit vendor's proprietary platform. TCRdb obtained this table from immuneACCESS and retained in-frame rearrangements with V and J assigned. These tables miss some clones; where compared with another copy, unresolved V genes account for less than half of the shortfall, and the remainder is unexplained. V and J calls and clone size are those listed in that table; D and trimming were worked out from the DNA. The table for this sample lists under 80,000 clones; approximately 83% of them were counted only once. Under 3.5% of the sample comes from the top ten.

Its CDR3 holds 13 amino acids, cysteine through phenylalanine. CDR3 DNA only is kept here, 39 bases in frame from base 1. V is trimmed back by 3 bases and J by 9 bases, and the junction contains 6 bases that no gene match accounts for. Looking up the germline V gene yields CDR1 KGHSH and CDR2 LQKENI. Sequencing was performed on PBMCs, taken from a glioma patient treated with radiotherapy, temozolomide or both. The chain is made from TRBV18 and TRBJ1-2; 8 nucleotides in the junction match TRBD1. The sequence was collected from a man aged 25-45 years with glioma. The bases read TGTGCCAGCTCACCGCAGGACAGGGACCGCTACACCTTC. This sequence encodes CASSPQDRDRYTF. Beyond the CDR3, the reference TRBV18 and TRBJ1-2 genes provide the residues; the full variable domain reads: NAGVMQNPRHLVRRRGQEARLRCSPMKGHSHVYWYRQLPEEGLKFMVYLQKENIIDESGMPKERFSAEFPKEGPSILRIQQVVRGDSAAYFCASSPQDRDRYTFGSGTRLTVV.